Following are 21 T cell receptor beta chains from one sample sequenced in a study of blood T cell repertoires in COVID-19. Generated by immunoSEQ multiplex PCR, the TCRdb table keeps only in-frame clones and is missing some. The repertoire holds about 76,000 clones, less than 90% seen once, with around 17% in the top ten. Sample: peripheral blood. Source of these receptors: a human donor in a cohort sampled during active COVID-19.

V and J are TRBV19 and TRBJ2-2, with a tentative D call TRBD1 (5 bases). Trimming took 4 bases from V and 4 from J, leaving 16 bases between them. CDR3 length: 16 residues. The germline V gene encodes CDR1 LNHDA and CDR2 SQIVND (reference sequence). Here the CDR3 DNA reads TGTGCCAGTAGTAAAGGTTGGGGCAGCTCCACCGGGGAGCTGTTTTTT. This translates into CASSKGWGSSTGELFF.

The CDR3 loop is CASSQDPGISPLHF. CDR3 DNA: TGCGCCAGCAGCCAAGACCCAGGGATCTCACCCCTCCACTTT. The V call is TRBV4-3, the J call TRBJ1-6; perhaps TRBD1 as D (5 bases). This CDR3 contains 14 residues. From germline, CDR1 is LGHNA and CDR2 YSLEER. Trimming removed 0 bases at V and 10 bases at J, with 10 bases between.

This chain joins TRBV5-1 and TRBJ2-7; maybe TRBD2 (5 bases). V lost 1 base to trimming and J lost 1 base, with 9 bases between them. Germline V gives CDR1 SGHRS, CDR2 YFSETQ. The CDR3 runs 14 residues. CDR3 loop: CASSLSRRSYEQYF. The DNA of the CDR3 is TGCGCCAGCAGCTTGTCCAGGAGGTCCTACGAGCAGTACTTC.

The V and J genes are TRBV11-3 and TRBJ2-7; D remains ambiguous. Germline CDR1 and CDR2: SGHNT and YENEEA. V lost 4 bases and J 5 bases, leaving 12 bases between the germline ends. The CDR3 consists of 13 residues. The CDR3 DNA sequence: TGTGCCAGCAGCTGGTTTACTTTCAACGAGCAGTACTTC. Translation: CASSWFTFNEQYF.

CDR3 nucleotides: TGTGCCAGCAGCCAGGACAGGTGGGGGCGAGCTTTCTTT. As protein: CASSQDRWGRAFF. The J gene is TRBJ1-1, the V gene TRBV7-2; TRBD1 matches at 7 bases. V was clipped by 5 bases and J by 10 bases; unmatched bases: 10. There are 13 residues in the CDR3. CDR1 is SGHTA, CDR2 FQGNSA, per germline.

The rearrangement uses TRBV7-2 and TRBJ2-3; D is unclear. The CDR3 covers 16 residues. CDR1 and CDR2 from the germline V gene are SGHTA and FQGNSA. Trimming stripped 4 bases from V and 0 bases from J, with 14 bases between. CDR3 region: CASSSPRVPSTDTQYF. The CDR3 DNA reads TGTGCCAGCAGCTCACCCCGGGTTCCTAGCACAGATACGCAGTATTTT.

This clone has more than one count but fewer than ten. The chain carries TRBV7-9 and TRBJ2-7; possible D gene TRBD2, 5 bases. The CDR3 consists of 11 residues. Germline V gives CDR1 SEHNR, CDR2 FQNEAQ (reference sequence). V shed 3 bases and J shed 6 bases, with 6 bases lying between them. The CDR3 is CASSFGVEQYF. DNA for the CDR3: TGTGCCAGCAGCTTCGGGGTCGAGCAGTACTTC.

This sequence joins TRBV11-2 and TRBJ1-2, with D maybe TRBD1 (6 bases). Germline CDR1 is SGHAT and CDR2 is FQNNGV. The V end was cut by 4 bases, the J end by 7 bases, with 22 bases between. The CDR3 length is 16 residues. CDR3 sequence: CASSYSDTGRASGYTF. CDR3 nucleotides: TGTGCCAGCAGCTACTCGGATACAGGGAGGGCGAGTGGCTACACCTTC.

The CDR3 DNA reads TGTGCCAGCAGCACCGTGGGGGGGGCCGGGAGTGAAAAACTGTTTTTT. Protein sequence: CASSTVGGAGSEKLFF. The chain has TRBV3-1 (or the pseudogene TRBV3-2) and TRBJ1-4; maybe TRBD1 (6 bases). V lost 5 bases, J lost 7 bases, and 20 bases lay in between. Germline CDR1 and CDR2: LGHDT and YNNKEL (reference sequence). The CDR3 loop spans 16 amino acids.

The genes are TRBV5-1 and TRBJ2-7; TRBD2 matches 7 bases. This CDR3 contains 14 residues. After removal of 4 bases from V and 7 bases from J, the junction contained 11 bases not matched to a gene. In germline, CDR1 is SGHRS, CDR2 YFSETQ. CDR3 region: CASSAARQGGEQYF. CDR3 coding DNA: TGCGCCAGCAGCGCGGCACGGCAGGGAGGGGAGCAGTACTTC. Using reference TRBV5-1 and TRBJ2-7 for the parts outside the CDR3, the full variable domain is KAGVTQTPRYLIKTRGQQVTLSCSPISGHRSVSWYQQTPGQGLQFLFEYFSETQRNKGNFPGRFSGRQFSNSRSEMNVSTLELGDSALYLCASSAARQGGEQYFGPGTRLTVT.

This chain connects TRBV9 to TRBJ1-3, with 7 bases that match TRBD1. The CDR3 consists of 15 residues. Trimming at V came to 5 bases and at J to 0 bases, leaving 5 bases not matched to a gene. In germline, CDR1 is SGDLS, CDR2 YYNGEE. CDR3 sequence: CASSAGGLSGNTIYF. In DNA form, the CDR3 reads TGTGCCAGCAGTGCAGGGGGACTCTCTGGAAACACCATATATTTT.

The chain carries TRBV5-1 and TRBJ2-3; TRBD2 is a possible D gene (5 bases). The CDR3 runs 15 residues. V lost 0 bases and J lost 4, with 12 bases in between. Germline lookup yields CDR1 SGHRS and CDR2 YFSETQ. The CDR3 region has the DNA TGCGCCAGCAGCTTGGGGGGAGTATTCGCAGATACGCAGTATTTT. Translation gives CASSLGGVFADTQYF.

The chain is built from TRBV28 and TRBJ2-7; the match to TRBD1 covers 9 bases. Per the germline V gene, CDR1 is MDHEN and CDR2 is SYDVKM. Trimming at V came to 2 bases and at J to 5 bases, leaving 7 bases not matched to a gene. The length of the CDR3 is 15 residues. The CDR3 DNA sequence: TGTGCCAGCAGTTTAAGCGGGACAGGGATCCACGAGCAGTACTTC. Translation gives CASSLSGTGIHEQYF.

The chain uses TRBV5-6 and TRBJ2-5; D remains unclear. V gave up 3 bases and J gave up 7 bases, with 16 bases separating them. Germline CDR1 reads SGHDT; CDR2 reads YYEEEE. The CDR3 covers 14 residues. DNA for the CDR3: TGTGCCAGCAGCTGGGTACAGACCTCCAGGACCCAGTACTTC. Its protein product is CASSWVQTSRTQYF.

This sequence joins TRBV7-2 and TRBJ2-5; possibly TRBD1 for D (5 bases). V lost 5 bases and J lost 7, with 17 bases in between. CDR1 SGHTA and CDR2 FQGNSA come from the germline V gene. The CDR3 has 14 residues. CDR3 nucleotides: TGTGCCAGCAGCGATTGGACAAGTTCGGGGACCCAGTACTTC. Translating it yields CASSDWTSSGTQYF.

This clone ranks as medium-sized. The V call is TRBV7-9, the J call TRBJ2-7; possibly TRBD2 for D (6 bases). CDR1 is SEHNR and CDR2 is FQNEAQ in the germline V gene (reference sequence). Trimming shortened V by 5 bases and J by 5 bases, and 16 bases separated the two germline ends. This CDR3 region has 14 residues. The CDR3 spells CASSPGGGNNEQYF. The DNA of the CDR3 is TGTGCCAGCAGCCCCGGTGGCGGGAACAACGAGCAGTACTTC.

The chain carries TRBV7-9 and TRBJ1-4, with 7 positions matching TRBD1. Germline V lookup: CDR1 SEHNR, CDR2 FQNEAQ (reference sequence). The CDR3 totals 15 residues. V trimming: 2 bases; J trimming: 3 bases; junction bases outside the gene matches: 3. For the CDR3, the DNA is TGTGCCAGCAGCTTAACGGGACAGTCTAATGAAAAACTGTTTTTT. The encoded protein is CASSLTGQSNEKLFF.

The chain uses TRBV5-1 and TRBJ1-2; 11 bases are shared with TRBD1. The CDR3 is made up of 15 amino acids. Per the germline V gene, CDR1 is SGHRS and CDR2 is YFSETQ. After removal of 6 bases from V and 4 bases from J, the junction contained 8 bases not matched to a gene. The CDR3: CASTLGQGVLYGYTF. For the CDR3, the DNA is TGCGCCAGCACCCTGGGACAGGGGGTGCTCTATGGCTACACCTTC.

This clone was detected only once. V gene TRBV30 combines with J gene TRBJ2-3, with unresolved D. With 4 bases removed from V and 2 bases from J, the gap between germline ends came to 16 bases. CDR3 length equals 15 residues. Germline values: CDR1 GTSNPN, CDR2 SVGIG (reference sequence). This chain's CDR3 is CAWKVPRLNTDTQYF. The CDR3 region has the DNA TGTGCCTGGAAAGTCCCGAGGCTTAACACAGATACGCAGTATTTT.

The rearrangement links TRBV6-6 to TRBJ1-4; 9 bases map to TRBD1. The CDR3 has 16 residues. V lost 6 bases and J lost 8; bases outside the gene matches: 13. Germline V gene sequence: CDR1 MNHNY, CDR2 SVGAGI (reference sequence). DNA of the CDR3: TGTGCCAGCAGGGGACAGGGAAAGGGGGCTAGGGAAAAACTGTTTTTT. Its translation is CASRGQGKGAREKLFF.

V gene TRBV11-2 combines with J gene TRBJ2-7; D perhaps matches TRBD1 (5 bases). The length of the CDR3 is 15 residues. Germline V gene sequence: CDR1 SGHAT, CDR2 FQNNGV. V lost 3 bases to trimming and J lost 0 bases, with 12 bases between them. DNA of the CDR3: TGTGCCAGCAGCTTTAACAGGTTCAACTCCTACGAGCAGTACTTC. It specifies CASSFNRFNSYEQYF.